What follows are 15 T cell receptor beta chains derived from one specimen sequenced in a study of cytomegalovirus exposure and HLA in healthy donors. Vbeta (60) and Jbeta (13) primers were used in the PCR. The data were produced by immunoSEQ multiplex PCR, yet TCRdb's version contains in-frame clones alone and is incomplete. The repertoire consists of 150,000 or so clones, with roughly 80% occurring once and the leading ten covering about 11%. The sequenced sample was PBMCs. The receptor source for this set is a man younger than 35 in good health and CMV-seropositive.

The chain has TRBV7-9 and TRBJ1-1; D is unclear. Germline V gives CDR1 SEHNR, CDR2 FQNEAQ (reference sequence). Deletions cut 3 bases from V and 0 bases from J, with 8 bases between. CDR3 length: 14 amino acids. CDR3 amino acids: CASSFQQLNTEAFF. For the CDR3, the DNA is TGTGCCAGCAGCTTTCAACAGCTGAACACTGAAGCTTTCTTT.

This clone has only a few counts. This rearrangement joins TRBV6-6 to TRBJ1-5; D may be TRBD1 (5 bases). This CDR3 spans 12 amino acids. Trimming took off 5 bases at V and 4 bases at J, with 6 bases between the two ends. Germline V lookup: CDR1 MNHNY, CDR2 SVGAGI (reference sequence). CDR3 in amino acids: CASSRQNQPQHF. CDR3 DNA: TGTGCCAGCAGTAGACAGAATCAGCCCCAGCATTTT.

This chain uses TRBV2 with TRBJ2-7; D gene unclear. This CDR3 comprises 10 residues. CDR1 is SNHLY, CDR2 FYNNEI, per germline. The V end was cut by 8 bases, the J end by 5 bases, with 7 bases between. The CDR3 reads CASGADEQYF. CDR3 DNA: TGTGCCAGCGGAGCCGACGAGCAGTACTTC.

The chain recombines TRBV28 with TRBJ2-7, with TRBD2 matching over 7 bases. V lost 3 bases and J lost 2; bases outside the gene matches: 7. CDR3 size: 15 residues. Looked up from germline, CDR1 is MDHEN and CDR2 is SYDVKM. The chain's CDR3 is CASSLGLAVTYEQYF. The CDR3 nucleotides read TGTGCCAGCAGTTTGGGGCTAGCGGTGACCTACGAGCAGTACTTC.

The gene calls are TRBV19 and TRBJ1-1; 9 bases agree with TRBD1. The CDR3 covers 15 residues. Losses at the gene ends were 7 bases for V and 0 bases for J; bases not matched to a gene: 6. Germline-derived CDR1 and CDR2 are LNHDA and SQIVND (reference sequence). The CDR3 is CASKVQGAMNTEAFF. The CDR3 nucleotides are TGTGCCAGTAAGGTACAGGGGGCAATGAACACTGAAGCTTTCTTT.

The chain employs TRBV6-5 and TRBJ2-7; D remains ambiguous. The CDR3 is 12 residues long. CDR1 is MNHEY and CDR2 is SVGAGI in the germline V gene. V shed 4 bases and J shed 1 base, with 5 bases lying between them. This CDR3 reads CASSSPSYEQYF. CDR3 in DNA: TGTGCCAGCAGTTCCCCTTCCTACGAGCAGTACTTC.

The chain links TRBV28 to TRBJ1-2; unclear D gene. CDR1 and CDR2 from the germline V gene are MDHEN and SYDVKM. This CDR3 is 13 amino acids long. Trimming removed 3 bases at V and 0 bases at J, with 5 bases between. The CDR3, as DNA: TGTGCCAGCAGTTTTGCTACTAACTATGGCTACACCTTC. It yields the protein CASSFATNYGYTF.

The rearrangement joins TRBV2 to TRBJ2-1; 8 positions agree with TRBD2. The CDR3 consists of 15 residues. Per the germline V gene, CDR1 is SNHLY and CDR2 is FYNNEI. Trimming took 3 bases from V and 2 from J; bases not matched to a gene: 3. The chain's CDR3 is CASSDSGNAYNEQFF. The CDR3 DNA reads as TGTGCCAGCAGTGATAGCGGGAACGCCTACAATGAGCAGTTCTTC.

This clone was counted only a few times. The chain is built from TRBV20-1 and TRBJ2-4; 7 nucleotides match TRBD1. This CDR3 has 11 amino acids. The V and J ends lost 6 bases and 4 bases, in that order; junction bases with no gene match: 0. The germline gives CDR1 DFQATT, CDR2 SNEGSKA (reference sequence). The CDR3 region is CSAQGKNIQYF. The CDR3 bases are TGCAGTGCACAGGGGAAAAACATTCAGTACTTC.

The chain carries TRBV6-1 and TRBJ2-1; 8 bases agree with TRBD2. The ends lost 6 bases at V and 5 bases at J; junction bases unmatched: 0. Looked up from germline, CDR1 is MNHNS and CDR2 is SASEGT. The CDR3 contains 12 residues. The CDR3, as DNA: TGTGCCAGCAGACTAGCGGACAATGAGCAGTTCTTC. Amino acid sequence: CASRLADNEQFF.

The chain links TRBV7-9 to TRBJ2-1, with D perhaps matching TRBD2 (5 bases). CDR3 length: 13 amino acids. The V and J ends lost 5 bases and 6 bases respectively, with 11 bases between them. The V gene's germline CDR1 is SEHNR and CDR2 FQNEAQ (reference sequence). The CDR3 coding sequence is TGTGCCAGCAGCGCTCTAGGAGGCAATGAGCAGTTCTTC. Translated: CASSALGGNEQFF.

V gene TRBV2 combines with J gene TRBJ2-7; no firm D call. Germline CDR1 and CDR2: SNHLY and FYNNEI. Trimming cost V 4 bases and J 3 bases, with 13 bases left between them. The CDR3 is 14 amino acids. The CDR3 reads CASSVSPIVYEQYF. Here the CDR3 DNA reads TGTGCCAGCAGTGTTAGTCCCATTGTCTACGAGCAGTACTTC.

V is TRBV4-1 and J is TRBJ2-1; a weak D match, TRBD1 (6 bases). The germline V and J ends were trimmed by 5 bases and 2 bases, with 16 bases remaining between them. Looked up from germline, CDR1 is MGHRA and CDR2 is YSYEKL. The CDR3 covers 16 residues. The CDR3 spells CASSTSPPGAYNEQFF. DNA for the CDR3: TGCGCCAGCAGCACCTCGCCCCCAGGGGCCTACAATGAGCAGTTCTTC.

This clone came up many times. The genes are TRBV10-2 and TRBJ2-3; no clear D. The V gene lost 5 bases and the J gene lost 5 bases, with 8 bases spanning the gap. The CDR3 length is 12 residues. CDR1 is WSHSY and CDR2 is SAAADI in the germline V gene. This CDR3 is CASSLAGDTQYF. The CDR3 nucleotides are TGCGCCAGCAGTCTTGCAGGAGATACGCAGTATTTT.

The CDR3 protein is CASSLGAVTGELFF. The CDR3 coding sequence is TGTGCCAGCAGCTTAGGGGCAGTCACCGGGGAGCTGTTTTTT. This rearrangement joins TRBV7-9 to TRBJ2-2; no definite D call. The CDR3 is 14 amino acids. The V gene lost 1 base and the J gene lost 4 bases, with 7 bases spanning the gap. Germline-derived CDR1 and CDR2 are SEHNR and FQNEAQ (reference sequence). Combining the CDR3 with reference TRBV7-9 and TRBJ2-2 gives the whole variable domain DTGVSQNPRHKITKRGQNVTFRCDPISEHNRLYWYRQTLGQGPEFLTYFQNEAQLEKSRLLSDRFSAERPKGSFSTLEIQRTEQGDSAMYLCASSLGAVTGELFFGEGSRLTVL.